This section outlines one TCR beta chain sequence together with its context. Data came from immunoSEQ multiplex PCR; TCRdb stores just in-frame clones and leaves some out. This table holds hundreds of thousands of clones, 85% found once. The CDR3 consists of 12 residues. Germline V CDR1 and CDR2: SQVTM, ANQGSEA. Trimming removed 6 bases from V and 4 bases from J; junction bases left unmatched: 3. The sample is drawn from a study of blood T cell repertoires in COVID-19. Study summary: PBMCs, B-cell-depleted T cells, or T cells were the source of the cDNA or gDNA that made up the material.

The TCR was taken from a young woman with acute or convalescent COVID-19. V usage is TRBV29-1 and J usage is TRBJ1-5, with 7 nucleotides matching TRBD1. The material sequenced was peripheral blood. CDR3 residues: CSVGDSNQPQHF. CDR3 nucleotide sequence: TGCAGCGTGGGGGACAGTAATCAGCCCCAGCATTTT.